These 23 T cell receptor beta chains were all obtained from the same sample, sequenced in a study of cytomegalovirus exposure and HLA in healthy donors. Generated by immunoSEQ multiplex PCR, the TCRdb table keeps only in-frame clones and is missing some. The repertoire consists of approximately 120,000 clones, with roughly 89% occurring once and the leading ten covering 1.5% to 2.5%. The sample comprised PBMCs. The receptors derive from a woman in her late teens or twenties in good health and CMV-seronegative.

This clone occurred a few times. The V gene is TRBV11-3, the J gene TRBJ2-1; D is perhaps TRBD2 (6 bases). This CDR3 has 15 amino acids. V lost 3 bases and J 0 bases, leaving 9 bases between the germline ends. Per germline, CDR1 SGHNT and CDR2 YENEEA. The CDR3 DNA is TGTGCCAGCAGCTTGCCTAGCGTCTCCTACAATGAGCAGTTCTTC. Its protein product is CASSLPSVSYNEQFF. The full variable domain, with the rest looked up from reference TRBV11-3 and TRBJ2-1, is EAGVVQSPRYKIIEKKQPVAFWCNPISGHNTLYWYLQNLGQGPELLIRYENEEAVDDSQLPKDRFSAERLKGVDSTLKIQPAELGDSAVYLCASSLPSVSYNEQFFGPGTRLTVL.

This chain uses TRBV9 with TRBJ2-3; weak D call: TRBD2 (5 bases). V was clipped by 3 bases and J by 6 bases, with 14 bases between them. Germline V gene sequence: CDR1 SGDLS, CDR2 YYNGEE. This CDR3 region has 14 residues. The CDR3 region has the DNA TGTGCCAGCAGCGAGCGGATAGCGAGGGATACGCAGTATTTT. Translation: CASSERIARDTQYF. Combining the CDR3 with reference TRBV9 and TRBJ2-3 gives the whole variable domain DSGVTQTPKHLITATGQRVTLRCSPRSGDLSVYWYQQSLDQGLQFLIQYYNGEERAKGNILERFSAQQFPDLHSELNLSSLELGDSALYFCASSERIARDTQYFGPGTRLTVL.

The chain is built from TRBV5-1 and TRBJ2-5, with a possible D match to TRBD2 (5 bases). The germline V gene has CDR1 SGHRS and CDR2 YFSETQ. Trimming left V 4 bases short and J 4 bases short, with 11 bases between. The CDR3 is 13 amino acids. The CDR3 region is CASSPLAGETQYF. The CDR3 nucleotides are TGCGCCAGCAGCCCCCTCGCGGGAGAGACCCAGTACTTC.

The rearrangement uses TRBV19 and TRBJ2-5; 13 nucleotides agree with TRBD2. V shed 5 bases, J shed 5 bases, and the junction held 8 bases outside the gene matches. The CDR3 is 16 residues long. CDR1 and CDR2 from the germline V gene are LNHDA and SQIVND (reference sequence). The CDR3 loop is CASSDSRTSGSETQYF. CDR3 DNA: TGTGCCAGTAGTGATTCCCGGACTAGCGGGAGTGAGACCCAGTACTTC.

This clone has just one count. The chain couples TRBV18 to TRBJ2-7; a possible D gene is TRBD2 (6 bases). This CDR3 is built from 15 residues. V shed 2 bases and J shed 2 bases, with 13 bases lying between them. The V gene's germline CDR1 is KGHSH and CDR2 LQKENI. CDR3 residues: CASSPTGTATYEQYF. CDR3 DNA sequence: TGTGCCAGCTCACCAACCGGGACTGCAACCTACGAGCAGTACTTC.

The chain is built from TRBV7-9 and TRBJ1-1; TRBD1 is a possible D gene (5 bases). Germline-derived CDR1 and CDR2 are SEHNR and FQNEAQ (reference sequence). This CDR3 contains 16 residues. Trimming shortened V by 0 bases and J by 1 base, and 12 bases separated the two germline ends. CDR3 DNA sequence: TGTGCCAGCAGCTTAGCGCTGGCAGGGCCGAACACTGAAGCTTTCTTT. This translates into CASSLALAGPNTEAFF.

The J gene is TRBJ2-7, the V gene TRBV11-3; 7 bases map to TRBD1. This CDR3 has 13 amino acids. Germline V gene lookup returns CDR1 SGHNT and CDR2 YENEEA. With 5 bases clipped from V and 5 bases from J, the junction kept 6 bases outside the gene matches. The CDR3 DNA reads TGTGCCAGCAGCATTGGGACAGCCAACGAGCAGTACTTC. Translated: CASSIGTANEQYF.

The V and J genes are TRBV19 and TRBJ2-4; 12 bases match TRBD2. The CDR3 contains 18 residues. CDR1 LNHDA and CDR2 SQIVND come from the germline V gene (reference sequence). The junction had 13 bases not matched to a gene; V was cut back by 4 bases and J by 6 bases. The CDR3, as DNA: TGTGCCAGTAGTACCCCGACTAGCGGGAGAGGAGGAACAAACATTCAGTACTTC. This gives the protein CASSTPTSGRGGTNIQYF.

V and J are TRBV9 and TRBJ1-1, with D possibly TRBD1 on 5 matching bases. Per germline, CDR1 SGDLS and CDR2 YYNGEE. This CDR3 region has 14 residues. The germline V and J ends were trimmed by 0 bases and 7 bases, with 13 bases remaining between them. The CDR3 loop reads CASSVEGLGGEAFF. Here the CDR3 DNA reads TGTGCCAGCAGCGTAGAGGGATTGGGGGGTGAAGCTTTCTTT.

The V call is TRBV5-1, the J call TRBJ2-1; 9 nucleotides align to TRBD1. Germline CDR1 and CDR2: SGHRS and YFSETQ. Trimming cost V 4 bases and J 7 bases; bases outside gene matches: 9. The CDR3 length is 15 residues. Here the CDR3 DNA reads TGCGCCAGCAGCATACGGGACAGGGTCTTAAATGAGCAGTTCTTC. It is translated as CASSIRDRVLNEQFF.

The chain links TRBV15 to TRBJ1-5; D gene unclear. The length of the CDR3 is 13 residues. Germline-derived CDR1 and CDR2 are LNHNV and YYDKDF (reference sequence). Trimming cost V 9 bases and J 3 bases, with 12 bases left between them. The CDR3 DNA is TGTGCCACTAGCCCCTCCTACAATCAGCCCCAGCATTTT. Translated: CATSPSYNQPQHF. Full variable domain (outside the CDR3, taken from reference TRBV15 and TRBJ1-5): DAMVIQNPRYQVTQFGKPVTLSCSQTLNHNVMYWYQQKSSQAPKLLFHYYDKDFNNEADTPDNFQSRRPNTSFCFLDIRSPGLGDTAMYLCATSPSYNQPQHFGDGTRLSIL.

The gene calls are TRBV6-5 and TRBJ1-1, with TRBD1 as a possible D gene (6 bases). Trimming removed 0 bases at V and 0 bases at J, with 11 bases between. The germline V gene has CDR1 MNHEY and CDR2 SVGAGI. The CDR3 has 16 amino acids. The DNA for the CDR3 is TGTGCCAGCAGTTACTCGGTTACAGGGTTGAACACTGAAGCTTTCTTT. It codes for CASSYSVTGLNTEAFF.

The rearrangement joins TRBV7-3 to TRBJ1-5, with 8 bases fitting TRBD1. The CDR3 runs 21 residues. Per germline, CDR1 SGHTA and CDR2 FQGTGA. V was pared by 4 bases and J by 3 bases, with 23 bases of the junction left unmatched. The CDR3 protein is CASSYLVPGTGNRVYNQPQHF. In DNA, the CDR3 is TGTGCCAGCAGCTATCTTGTTCCCGGGACAGGCAACCGCGTCTACAATCAGCCCCAGCATTTT.

The gene calls are TRBV6-1 and TRBJ2-1, with 9 nucleotides matching TRBD2. Germline trimming cut 7 bases from V and 7 bases from J; bases unmatched to any gene: 11. The CDR3 has 15 amino acids. Germline loops: CDR1 MNHNS, CDR2 SASEGT. The CDR3 nucleotides are TGTGCCAGCACTCCTGGTCGGCTAGCGGGGAATGAGCAGTTCTTC. Protein: CASTPGRLAGNEQFF.

V gene TRBV4-1 combines with J gene TRBJ2-4, with 11 positions matching TRBD2. The germline gives CDR1 MGHRA, CDR2 YSYEKL. CDR3 length: 17 residues. The ends lost 4 bases at V and 4 bases at J; junction bases unmatched: 9. Here the CDR3 reads CASSRTTSGSEKNIQYF. The CDR3 DNA reads TGCGCCAGCAGCCGGACAACTAGCGGGAGCGAGAAAAACATTCAGTACTTC.

The chain combines TRBV25-1 with TRBJ2-7, with 10 nucleotides matching TRBD1. Germline V gives CDR1 MGHDK, CDR2 SYGVNS. The CDR3 length is 15 residues. V was pared by 6 bases and J by 2 bases, with 7 bases of the junction left unmatched. CDR3 nucleotides: TGTGCCAGCAGGGGCACCGGGACAGGGGCCTACGAGCAGTACTTC. Protein: CASRGTGTGAYEQYF.

The chain links TRBV5-6 to TRBJ1-1; D is perhaps TRBD1 (6 bases). This CDR3 has 15 amino acids. Germline V lookup: CDR1 SGHDT, CDR2 YYEEEE. Trimming removed 3 bases from V and 1 base from J, with 13 bases in between. CDR3 coding DNA: TGTGCCAGCAGCTCAACAGACAGGAGGAACACTGAAGCTTTCTTT. Residues: CASSSTDRRNTEAFF.

The chain recombines TRBV11-2 with TRBJ2-7; TRBD2 matches 7 bases. Germline V gene lookup returns CDR1 SGHAT and CDR2 FQNNGV. V was clipped by 1 base and J by 2 bases; unmatched bases: 2. The CDR3 consists of 14 residues. The CDR3 DNA reads as TGTGCCAGCAGCTTAGGCGGGAGAGCCTACGAGCAGTACTTC. Encoded protein: CASSLGGRAYEQYF.

The J gene is TRBJ2-7, the V gene TRBV2; D gene ambiguous. The CDR3 totals 15 residues. Germline V gives CDR1 SNHLY, CDR2 FYNNEI. V was pared by 4 bases and J by 4 bases, with 17 bases between. The CDR3 spells CASSGSGFPSYEQYF. The CDR3 DNA reads TGTGCCAGCAGTGGGAGTGGGTTTCCGTCTTACGAGCAGTACTTC.

J is TRBJ2-7 and V is TRBV4-2; TRBD1 matches at 9 bases. The ends lost 1 base at V and 5 bases at J; junction bases unmatched: 3. Germline values: CDR1 LGHNA, CDR2 YNFKEQ. The CDR3 totals 14 residues. This CDR3 is CASSQVTGGNEQYF. CDR3 nucleotides: TGTGCCAGCAGCCAAGTGACAGGGGGTAACGAGCAGTACTTC.

The chain is built from TRBV9 and TRBJ2-5; no firm D call. The length of the CDR3 is 15 residues. V lost 4 bases and J 5 bases, leaving 18 bases between the germline ends. The germline V gene has CDR1 SGDLS and CDR2 YYNGEE. The CDR3 reads CASSPQGSQRETQYF. The CDR3 DNA reads as TGTGCCAGCAGCCCCCAAGGCTCCCAGCGTGAGACCCAGTACTTC.

J is TRBJ2-7 and V is TRBV28, with D unclear. The CDR3 runs to 12 residues. In germline, CDR1 is MDHEN, CDR2 SYDVKM. Trimming removed 3 bases at V and 3 bases at J, with 6 bases between. In DNA form, the CDR3 reads TGTGCCAGCAGTTTGCAGTTCTACGAGCAGTACTTC. It yields the protein CASSLQFYEQYF.

The CDR3 bases are TGCGCCTGTACTTGGCAGGGGCTCGAAAAACTGTTTTTT. Protein sequence: CACTWQGLEKLFF. The genes are TRBV5-1 and TRBJ1-4, with D maybe TRBD1 (6 bases). The CDR3 runs to 13 residues. Trimming took off 10 bases at V and 8 bases at J, with 18 bases between the two ends. CDR1 is SGHRS, CDR2 YFSETQ, per germline.